Each of the 20 T cell receptor beta chains below was sequenced from the same sample in a study of blood T cell repertoires in COVID-19. Measured with immunoSEQ multiplex PCR; TCRdb has only the in-frame clones, and not every one. This sample yields 250,000 to 300,000 clones, of which less than 90% are seen a single time; roughly 13% belongs to the top ten. The source material was peripheral blood. These receptors all stem from a woman in her 70s with COVID-19, enrolled during active disease.

This chain connects TRBV7-2 to TRBJ2-3; 8 bases match TRBD2. V was pared by 3 bases and J by 1 base, with 9 bases of the junction left unmatched. The CDR3 is made up of 17 amino acids. Germline V lookup: CDR1 SGHTA, CDR2 FQGNSA. The DNA of the CDR3 is TGTGCCAGCAGCTTCCCGAGGCGGGGGGCCCGCACAGATACGCAGTATTTT. Amino acids: CASSFPRRGARTDTQYF.

This sequence joins TRBV27 and TRBJ1-6, with 8 bases matching TRBD1. The J segment lost 6 bases and the V segment lost 8 bases, leaving 9 bases of the junction unmatched. CDR1 and CDR2 from the germline V gene are MNHEY and SMNVEV (reference sequence). The CDR3 contains 15 residues. CDR3 loop: CASGSGTGLNSPLHF. The CDR3 nucleotides are TGTGCCAGCGGATCCGGGACAGGCCTTAATTCACCCCTCCACTTT.

The J gene is TRBJ2-3, the V gene TRBV30, with TRBD2 identical over 12 bases. The CDR3 is 15 amino acids. Germline V lookup: CDR1 GTSNPN, CDR2 SVGIG (reference sequence). V was pared by 3 bases and J by 3 bases, with 4 bases of the junction left unmatched. Here the CDR3 DNA reads TGTGCCTGGAGCCATGGACTAGCGGGGACAGATACGCAGTATTTT. This encodes CAWSHGLAGTDTQYF.

This rearrangement joins TRBV7-2 to TRBJ2-3, with 7 positions matching TRBD2. The CDR3 is 15 residues long. After removal of 7 bases from V and 0 bases from J, the junction contained 7 bases not matched to a gene. CDR1 SGHTA and CDR2 FQGNSA come from the germline V gene. The CDR3 reads CASTFGGGSTDTQYF. The CDR3 bases are TGTGCCAGCACCTTCGGCGGGGGTAGCACAGATACGCAGTATTTT. Full variable domain (rest looked up from reference TRBV7-2 and TRBJ2-3): GAGVSQSPSNKVTEKGKDVELRCDPISGHTALYWYRQSLGQGLEFLIYFQGNSAPDKSGLPSDRFSAERTGGSVSTLTIQRTQQEDSAVYLCASTFGGGSTDTQYFGPGTRLTVL.

The chain uses TRBV7-9 and TRBJ1-1, with unresolved D. Deletions cut 3 bases from V and 4 bases from J, with 15 bases between. The CDR3 extends over 15 amino acids. Germline V gives CDR1 SEHNR, CDR2 FQNEAQ (reference sequence). CDR3 sequence (DNA): TGTGCCAGCAGCTTTTTCGCGGGGAAAGCCACTGAAGCTTTCTTT. This codes for CASSFFAGKATEAFF.

This clone was recorded once. The chain combines TRBV27 with TRBJ2-1; D is ambiguous. Germline loops: CDR1 MNHEY, CDR2 SMNVEV (reference sequence). The CDR3 covers 11 residues. The V and J ends lost 3 bases and 7 bases respectively, with 4 bases between them. The CDR3 bases are TGTGCCAGCAGTTTTATGAATGAGCAGTTCTTC. It specifies CASSFMNEQFF.

The rearrangement links TRBV28 to TRBJ1-4; D gene uncertain. Trimming pared 7 bases from V and 0 bases from J, leaving 9 bases between. The CDR3 consists of 14 residues. The V gene's germline CDR1 is MDHEN and CDR2 SYDVKM. In DNA form, the CDR3 reads TGTGCCAGCAAGCCCACTGCAACTAATGAAAAACTGTTTTTT. Protein sequence: CASKPTATNEKLFF.

This clone was observed many times. The V and J genes are TRBV27 and TRBJ2-5, with D possibly being TRBD1 (6 bases). The CDR3 consists of 16 residues. The germline gives CDR1 MNHEY, CDR2 SMNVEV (reference sequence). Between the trimmed V and J ends, which lost 0 bases and 13 bases, there was a span of 24 bases. The CDR3 region is CASSLSELMSRGQSYF. The CDR3 nucleotides read TGTGCCAGCAGTTTATCGGAGTTAATGAGCAGGGGACAATCGTACTTC.

This chain links TRBV19 with TRBJ1-1; 7 bases are shared with TRBD1. Germline trimming cut 7 bases from V and 2 bases from J; bases unmatched to any gene: 10. CDR1 LNHDA and CDR2 SQIVND come from the germline V gene (reference sequence). There are 15 residues in the CDR3. DNA for the CDR3: TGTGCCAGTACTCATCCGGGACAGAGTAACACTGAAGCTTTCTTT. This sequence encodes CASTHPGQSNTEAFF.

The V gene is TRBV2, the J gene TRBJ2-1; 13 nucleotides match TRBD2. The CDR3 has 15 residues. The germline V gene has CDR1 SNHLY and CDR2 FYNNEI. V gave up 3 bases and J gave up 10 bases; unmatched junction bases: 6. CDR3 sequence (DNA): TGTGCCAGCAGTGAGGGGACTAGCGGGGTGACGGAGCAGTTCTTC. It codes for CASSEGTSGVTEQFF.

The V and J genes are TRBV5-1 and TRBJ2-5, with 12 bases that match TRBD2. The J segment lost 2 bases and the V segment lost 1 base, leaving 9 bases of the junction unmatched. This CDR3 spans 18 amino acids. Germline V gene sequence: CDR1 SGHRS, CDR2 YFSETQ. As DNA, the CDR3 is TGCGCCAGCAGCTTGAACGGGCTAGCGGGGGGGCTACAAGAGACCCAGTACTTC. Residues: CASSLNGLAGGLQETQYF.

The chain employs TRBV4-3 and TRBJ2-5, with D hard to call. Between the trimmed V and J ends, which lost 0 bases and 2 bases, there was a span of 10 bases. The CDR3 extends over 15 amino acids. Per germline, CDR1 LGHNA and CDR2 YSLEER. The CDR3 here is CASSQDYLAQETQYF. In nucleotides, the CDR3 is TGCGCCAGCAGCCAAGATTACTTAGCTCAAGAGACCCAGTACTTC.

V and J are TRBV29-1 and TRBJ1-1; the D gene is possibly TRBD1 (6 bases). V was pared by 0 bases and J by 3 bases, with 17 bases between. CDR3 size: 16 residues. Germline V gene lookup returns CDR1 SQVTM and CDR2 ANQGSEA. CDR3 sequence: CSVEDLGQGMDTEAFF. In nucleotides, the CDR3 is TGCAGCGTTGAAGATCTTGGGCAGGGGATGGACACTGAAGCTTTCTTT.

This chain uses TRBV3-1 (or the pseudogene TRBV3-2) with TRBJ1-2, with 7 bases identical to TRBD1. The ends lost 5 bases at V and 3 bases at J; junction bases unmatched: 6. The CDR3 has 14 residues. Germline V lookup: CDR1 LGHDT, CDR2 YNNKEL (reference sequence). The CDR3 DNA reads TGTGCCAGCAGCACCGGGACAGCCTACTATGGCTACACCTTC. Residues: CASSTGTAYYGYTF.

This chain connects TRBV7-6 to TRBJ1-3; unclear D gene. The CDR3 length is 14 residues. In germline, CDR1 is SGHVS, CDR2 FNYEAQ. V was cut by 0 bases and J by 0 bases, with 3 bases left in between. The CDR3 is CASSLALSGNTIYF. Here the CDR3 DNA reads TGTGCCAGCAGCTTAGCTCTCTCTGGAAACACCATATATTTT. The whole variable domain, remainder taken from reference TRBV7-6 and TRBJ1-3, is GAGVSQSPRYKVTKRGQDVALRCDPISGHVSLYWYRQALGQGPEFLTYFNYEAQQDKSGLPNDRFSAERPEGSISTLTIQRTEQRDSAMYRCASSLALSGNTIYFGEGSWLTVV.

The rearrangement joins TRBV9 to TRBJ2-5; 9 bases line up with TRBD2. CDR3 length equals 15 residues. Unmatched junction bases numbered 4, after V lost 4 bases and J lost 0 bases. Germline V gives CDR1 SGDLS, CDR2 YYNGEE. CDR3: CASSSSGGDQETQYF. CDR3 DNA: TGTGCCAGCAGCAGTAGCGGGGGTGACCAAGAGACCCAGTACTTC.

The CDR3 sequence is CASSSGQGSRQYF. CDR3 nucleotide sequence: TGTGCCAGCAGCTCGGGACAGGGGAGTAGGCAGTACTTC. This chain uses TRBV5-4 with TRBJ2-7, with 10 bases fitting TRBD1. CDR1 is SGHNT, CDR2 YYREEE, per germline (reference sequence). The CDR3 length is 13 residues. Trimming at V came to 3 bases and at J to 9 bases, leaving 6 bases not matched to a gene.

The CDR3 DNA reads as TGTGCCAGTTCCTCGGAGATCGATGGCTACACCTTC. This translates into CASSSEIDGYTF. The chain couples TRBV28 to TRBJ1-2; D unresolved. Germline V CDR1 and CDR2: MDHEN, SYDVKM. The CDR3 sequence is 12 residues long. The V and J ends lost 9 bases and 6 bases respectively, with 14 bases between them.

This sequence joins TRBV5-1 and TRBJ2-6; D uncertain. The CDR3 sequence is 17 residues long. Trimming stripped 1 base from V and 3 bases from J, with 14 bases between. Germline lookup yields CDR1 SGHRS and CDR2 YFSETQ. CDR3 DNA sequence: TGCGCCAGCAGCTTGAAGAATACTTCCTATGGGGCCAACGTCCTGACTTTC. This encodes CASSLKNTSYGANVLTF.

The CDR3 nucleotides are TGTGCCAGCAGCTTGGGGCCTAACTATGGCTACACCTTC. This sequence encodes CASSLGPNYGYTF. This rearrangement joins TRBV7-2 to TRBJ1-2; weak D call: TRBD1 (5 bases). V lost 3 bases and J 0 bases, leaving 5 bases between the germline ends. Germline-derived CDR1 and CDR2 are SGHTA and FQGNSA. The CDR3 covers 13 residues.